This TCR beta chain was profiled in a study of beta chain features in type 1 diabetes. V lost 5 bases, J lost 5 bases, and 13 bases lay in between. CDR3 length equals 14 residues. In germline, CDR1 is SGHRS, CDR2 YFSETQ. cDNA synthesis used the whole RNA isolate, giving expressed TCRB sequences. Measured with immunoSEQ multiplex PCR; TCRdb has only the in-frame clones, and not every one. Of some 900,000 clones listed, roughly 15% are singletons. The J gene is TRBJ1-4, the V gene TRBV5-1; D remains ambiguous. The clonotype was recovered from a woman between 18 and 29 years old in good health. Input material: naive CD4+ T cells from blood. This CDR3 reads CASRLGGLNEKLFF. The CDR3 DNA follows: TGCGCCAGCAGGCTTGGAGGTTTGAATGAAAAACTGTTTTTT.